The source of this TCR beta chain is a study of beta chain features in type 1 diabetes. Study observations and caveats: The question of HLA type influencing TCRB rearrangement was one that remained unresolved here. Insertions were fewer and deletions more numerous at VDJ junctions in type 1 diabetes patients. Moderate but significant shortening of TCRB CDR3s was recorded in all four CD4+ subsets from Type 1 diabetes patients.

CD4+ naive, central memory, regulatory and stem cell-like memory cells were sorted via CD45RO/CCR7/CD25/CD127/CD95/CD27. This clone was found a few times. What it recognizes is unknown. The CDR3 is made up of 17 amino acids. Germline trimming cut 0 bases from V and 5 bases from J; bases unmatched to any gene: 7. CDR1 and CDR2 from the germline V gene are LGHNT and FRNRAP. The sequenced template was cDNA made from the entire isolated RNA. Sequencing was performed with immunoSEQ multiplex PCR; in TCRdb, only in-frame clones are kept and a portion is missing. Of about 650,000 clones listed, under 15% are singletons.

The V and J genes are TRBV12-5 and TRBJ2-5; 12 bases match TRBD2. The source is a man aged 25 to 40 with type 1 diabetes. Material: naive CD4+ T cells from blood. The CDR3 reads CASGLVTSGGSGETQYF. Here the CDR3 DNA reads TGTGCTAGTGGTTTGGTAACTAGCGGGGGGTCTGGTGAGACCCAGTACTTC.